This TCR beta chain emerged from a study of shared clonotypes between healthy human individuals. General study findings and limits: Between a few donors, naive CD4 clonotypes were shared at a level of approximately 5%.

The protocol was immunoSEQ multiplex PCR, while the TCRdb copy is restricted to in-frame clones and leaves out a portion. Seen here are about 680,000 clones, about 92% observed once, and the top ten hold approximately 22%. CD45RO negativity and positive selection for CCR7 defined naive CD8 cells, a population that excluded terminally differentiated effector memory CD45RA+ cells. CDR1 SGHAT and CDR2 FQNNGV come from the germline V gene. Trimming pared 5 bases from V and 4 bases from J, leaving 9 bases between. The CDR3 consists of 12 residues. This clone occurred once. The target antigen is unknown. Other DNA variants within this sample encode the same CDR3.

Sequencing was carried out using naive CD8+ T cells sorted from blood. The rearrangement links TRBV11-2 to TRBJ2-7, with D hard to call. This TCR was sampled from a man aged 25 to 40 in good health. The CDR3: CASSLRSYEQYF. The DNA of the CDR3 is TGTGCCAGCAGCCTGCGGTCGTACGAGCAGTACTTC.